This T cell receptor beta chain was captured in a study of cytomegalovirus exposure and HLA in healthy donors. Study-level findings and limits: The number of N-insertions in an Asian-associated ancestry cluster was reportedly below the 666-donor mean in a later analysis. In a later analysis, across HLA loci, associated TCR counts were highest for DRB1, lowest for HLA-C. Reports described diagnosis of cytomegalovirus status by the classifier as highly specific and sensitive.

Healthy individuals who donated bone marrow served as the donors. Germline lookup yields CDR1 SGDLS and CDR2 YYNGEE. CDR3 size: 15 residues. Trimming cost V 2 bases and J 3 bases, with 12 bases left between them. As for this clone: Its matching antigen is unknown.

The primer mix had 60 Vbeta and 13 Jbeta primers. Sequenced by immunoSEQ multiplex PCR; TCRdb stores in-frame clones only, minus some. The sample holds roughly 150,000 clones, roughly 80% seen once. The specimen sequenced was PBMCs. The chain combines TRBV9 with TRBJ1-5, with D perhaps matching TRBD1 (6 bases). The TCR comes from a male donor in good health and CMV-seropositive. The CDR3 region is CASSVAGEPNQPQHF. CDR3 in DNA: TGTGCCAGCAGCGTGGCAGGGGAGCCCAATCAGCCCCAGCATTTT.